The 30 T cell receptor beta chains in this list originate from one sample, sequenced in a study of human T cells and chemical hapten exposure. Time point specified: patch test 2, 6 weeks after DPC sensitization. This sample's treatment: therapeutic diphenylcyclopropenone sensitization with weekly scalp DPC. TCRdb itself ran the RACE reads through MiXCR, one entry per CDR3 protein. The sample lists some 84,000 distinct CDR3 sequences, 8% to 13% occurring once. The specimen comprised whole blood, sampled in connection with sensitization to the hapten diphenylcyclopropenone (DPC). The source is a woman in her forties or fifties with alopecia areata. Some clones in this sample may be carry-over from other donors' samples.

Note on this clonotype: A much larger clone differs from this one at a single base, so this may be a read error. No conserved phenylalanine or tryptophan ends this CDR3, so it is likely a read error. The rearrangement joins TRBV12-3 or TRBV12-4 to TRBJ2-7, with D hard to call. The CDR3 contains 13 residues. Trimming removed 4 bases from V and 2 bases from J, with 9 bases in between. The CDR3 nucleotides are TGTGCCAGCAGTTCTCCACCGGCCTACGAGCAGTACTCC. It yields the protein CASSSPPAYEQYS.

The chain recombines TRBV28 with TRBJ2-5, with 8 bases identical to TRBD2. Trimming took 10 bases from V and 5 from J; bases not matched to a gene: 12. Germline CDR1 MDHEN, CDR2 SYDVKM. There are 14 residues in the CDR3. CDR3 residues: CATRTSRAGETQYF. Here the CDR3 DNA reads TGTGCCACCAGGACTAGCCGCGCCGGGGAGACCCAGTACTTC.

This chain joins TRBV6-4 and TRBJ2-1; D uncertain. The CDR3 loop spans 13 amino acids. Trimming removed 2 bases at V and 9 bases at J, with 11 bases between. Germline lookup yields CDR1 MRHNA and CDR2 SNTAGT. CDR3 loop: CASSDMDGFEQFF. CDR3 sequence (DNA): TGTGCCAGCAGTGACATGGACGGATTTGAGCAGTTCTTC.

This clonotype was recorded a few times. The chain links TRBV5-5 to TRBJ2-3; TRBD1 is a possible D gene (8 bases). Germline assignment: CDR1 SGHKS and CDR2 YYEKEE (reference sequence). This CDR3 is built from 15 residues. V gave up 6 bases and J gave up 2 bases, with 16 bases separating them. CDR3 DNA sequence: TGTGCCAGCAACAGGGGGGGGACCGCCACAGATACGCAGTATTTT. It encodes CASNRGGTATDTQYF.

The sample holds many counts of this clonotype. V and J are TRBV20-1 and TRBJ1-1, with D maybe TRBD1 (6 bases). Deletions cut 0 bases from V and 4 bases from J, with 15 bases between. In germline, CDR1 is DFQATT, CDR2 SNEGSKA (reference sequence). The CDR3 runs to 15 residues. CDR3 in DNA: TGCAGTGCTAGAGATATATACAGGGACGGCACTGAAGCTTTCTTT. It specifies CSARDIYRDGTEAFF.

There are many counts of this clonotype. The gene calls are TRBV9 and TRBJ2-5; D remains ambiguous. The CDR3 sequence is 13 residues long. The V end lost 6 bases, the J end lost 1 base, and 10 bases lay between the germline ends. Germline V gene sequence: CDR1 SGDLS, CDR2 YYNGEE. CDR3 sequence reads: CASNELPQETQYF. The CDR3 region has the DNA TGTGCCAGCAACGAACTCCCCCAAGAGACCCAGTACTTC.

In this sample, this clonotype turned up many times. An end of the junction differs from the germline gene, which may be a read error. This sequence joins TRBV2 and TRBJ2-5; 7 nucleotides align to TRBD1. From germline, CDR1 is SNHLY and CDR2 FYNNEI. There are 13 residues in the CDR3. CDR3 sequence reads: CASREGGAETQYF. In DNA, the CDR3 is TGTGCCAGCAGGGAAGGGGGCGCAGAGACCCAGTACTTC.

The chain joins TRBV5-5 to TRBJ2-7; D unresolved. CDR3 length: 14 residues. The germline V gene encodes CDR1 SGHKS and CDR2 YYEKEE (reference sequence). The ends were cut back, 6 bases at V and 4 bases at J, with 17 bases in the middle. The CDR3 here is CASMPYRTFYEQYF. In DNA form, the CDR3 reads TGTGCCAGCATGCCTTATCGGACCTTTTACGAGCAGTACTTC.

This clonotype was detected many times. An end of the junction differs from the germline gene, which may be a read error. The rearrangement uses TRBV7-9 and TRBJ2-1; the D gene is possibly TRBD2 (5 bases). Germline-derived CDR1 and CDR2 are SEHNR and FQNEAQ (reference sequence). The CDR3 totals 15 residues. The CDR3 is CASSPPAPGYIEQFF. DNA for the CDR3: TGTGCCAGCAGCCCACCCGCCCCGGGGTACATTGAGCAGTTCTTC.

The CDR3 coding sequence is TGTGCCAGCAGCTTATACAGCGATAGCAATCAGCCCCAGCATTTT. Amino acids: CASSLYSDSNQPQHF. This chain links TRBV7-2 with TRBJ1-5; no reliable D call. This CDR3 region has 15 residues. Germline-derived CDR1 and CDR2 are SGHTA and FQGNSA. V lost 2 bases and J 0 bases, leaving 8 bases between the germline ends.

The chain recombines TRBV9 with TRBJ2-1, with 8 bases lining up with TRBD1. The J segment lost 7 bases and the V segment lost 3 bases, leaving 6 bases of the junction unmatched. The length of the CDR3 is 14 residues. Germline lookup yields CDR1 SGDLS and CDR2 YYNGEE. Here the CDR3 reads CASSATRTGNEQFF. In DNA, the CDR3 is TGTGCCAGCAGCGCTACAAGGACAGGGAATGAGCAGTTCTTC.

This clonotype was recorded at least ten times. The genes are TRBV27 and TRBJ2-2; perhaps TRBD2 as D (6 bases). V shed 7 bases and J shed 0 bases, with 12 bases lying between them. Germline CDR1 reads MNHEY; CDR2 reads SMNVEV (reference sequence). This CDR3 has 15 amino acids. The CDR3 region has the DNA TGTGCCAGCAACTTGGCTAGCGCGAACACCGGGGAGCTGTTTTTT. The encoded protein is CASNLASANTGELFF.

This clonotype was picked up many times. The V call is TRBV6-5, the J call TRBJ1-1; D ambiguous. Germline V gene data show CDR1 as MNHEY and CDR2 as SVGAGI. Deletions cut 6 bases from V and 0 bases from J, with 8 bases between. CDR3 length equals 13 residues. The CDR3 spells CASSRGVNTEAFF. The CDR3 nucleotides are TGTGCCAGCAGCCGCGGGGTGAACACTGAAGCTTTCTTT.

This clonotype was seen at least ten times. J is TRBJ2-1 and V is TRBV11-2, with TRBD1 matching over 7 bases. CDR1 and CDR2 (germline): SGHAT, FQNNGV. The CDR3 is 14 amino acids. With V trimmed by 5 bases and J by 11 bases, 12 bases remained unmatched. CDR3 bases: TGTGCCAGCAGCACCCGGACAGGTTGGGACAAGCAGTTCTTC. This codes for CASSTRTGWDKQFF.

This clonotype was picked up many times. The V and J genes are TRBV11-2 and TRBJ2-7; 11 nucleotides match TRBD1. The CDR3 spans 15 residues. The germline V gene has CDR1 SGHAT and CDR2 FQNNGV. Losses at the gene ends were 4 bases for V and 7 bases for J; bases not matched to a gene: 9. CDR3 in amino acids: CASSWTGQGAKEQYF. CDR3 nucleotides: TGTGCCAGCAGCTGGACCGGACAGGGGGCGAAAGAGCAGTACTTC.

This clonotype has a count of ten or more. V is TRBV5-1 and J is TRBJ2-2; D gene ambiguous. The CDR3 loop spans 14 amino acids. V was cut by 4 bases and J by 0 bases, with 7 bases left in between. Germline V lookup: CDR1 SGHRS, CDR2 YFSETQ. Here the CDR3 DNA reads TGCGCCAGCAGCGTACGCGCGAACACCGGGGAGCTGTTTTTT. It encodes CASSVRANTGELFF.

This clonotype was counted many times. The gene calls are TRBV12-3 or TRBV12-4 and TRBJ2-1, with D perhaps matching TRBD1 (6 bases). V shed 7 bases and J shed 9 bases, with 16 bases lying between them. This CDR3 has 13 residues. The CDR3 region has the DNA TGTGCCAGCATCCTGATCGAAGGGGGTGAGCAGTTCTTC. As protein: CASILIEGGEQFF.

V gene TRBV20-1 combines with J gene TRBJ2-3; 8 bases agree with TRBD1. This CDR3 comprises 14 residues. Germline values: CDR1 DFQATT, CDR2 SNEGSKA (reference sequence). The V gene end was trimmed by 6 bases and the J gene end by 6 bases; junction bases not matched to a gene: 11. The CDR3 protein is CSAPGQVGLDTQYF. The CDR3 DNA reads TGCAGTGCCCCGGGACAGGTTGGTTTGGATACGCAGTATTTT.

Only a few counts were recorded for this clonotype. The chain uses TRBV10-1 and TRBJ2-5; TRBD2 matches 10 bases. V dropped 0 bases and J dropped 3; count of bases not matched to a gene: 4. CDR1 and CDR2 (germline): WNHNN, SYGVQD (reference sequence). This CDR3 has 16 amino acids. CDR3 bases: TGCGCCAGCAGTGAGTCAATTCTAGCGGGAGAAGAGACCCAGTACTTC. Protein sequence: CASSESILAGEETQYF.

This chain uses TRBV29-1 with TRBJ2-1, with D possibly matching TRBD2 (5 bases). Germline CDR1 reads SQVTM; CDR2 reads ANQGSEA. This CDR3 spans 14 amino acids. V gave up 4 bases and J gave up 6 bases, with 16 bases separating them. The CDR3 region is CSVGPQVGSNEQFF. As DNA, the CDR3 is TGCAGCGTTGGGCCCCAAGTGGGGAGCAATGAGCAGTTCTTC.

This clonotype was counted only a few times. The J gene is TRBJ2-5, the V gene TRBV7-2; 12 bases fit TRBD2. Germline-derived CDR1 and CDR2 are SGHTA and FQGNSA. The junction had 8 bases not matched to a gene; V was cut back by 3 bases and J by 6 bases. The length of the CDR3 is 16 residues. The CDR3 loop is CASSFQTSGSLKTQYF. The CDR3 DNA reads TGTGCCAGCAGCTTTCAGACTAGCGGGAGTTTAAAGACCCAGTACTTC.

The J gene is TRBJ2-3, the V gene TRBV29-1; 14 positions agree with TRBD2. CDR1 is SQVTM and CDR2 is ANQGSEA in the germline V gene. This CDR3 has 13 residues. V lost 8 bases, J lost 6 bases, and 4 bases stayed unmatched. As DNA, the CDR3 is TGCAGCTACGGGACTAGCGGGAGCGATACGCAGTATTTT. It specifies CSYGTSGSDTQYF.

The V and J genes are TRBV30 and TRBJ1-1; 9 bases fit TRBD1. CDR1 and CDR2 (germline): GTSNPN, SVGIG (reference sequence). The J segment lost 6 bases and the V segment lost 4 bases, leaving 12 bases of the junction unmatched. This CDR3 contains 15 residues. DNA of the CDR3: TGTGCCTGGACTCGCAGACAGGGGGGAGACGCTGAAGCTTTCTTT. Encoded protein: CAWTRRQGGDAEAFF. Complete variable domain (other parts from reference TRBV30 and TRBJ1-1): SQTIHQWPATLVQPVGSPLSLECTVEGTSNPNLYWYRQAAGRGLQLLFYSVGIGQISSEVPQNLSASRPQDRQFILSSKKLLLSDSGFYLCAWTRRQGGDAEAFFGQGTRLTVV.

This clonotype occurred many times. The chain uses TRBV7-9 and TRBJ2-3; D gene uncertain. V was trimmed by 1 base and J by 4 bases, leaving 3 bases between them. The CDR3 runs to 12 residues. From germline, CDR1 is SEHNR and CDR2 FQNEAQ (reference sequence). For the CDR3, the DNA is TGTGCCAGCAGCTTAGTTCCAGATACGCAGTATTTT. The encoded protein is CASSLVPDTQYF.

This clonotype was picked up many times. V is TRBV3-1 and J is TRBJ2-1, with 10 bases aligning to TRBD1. CDR3 length: 19 residues. Germline values: CDR1 LGHDT, CDR2 YNNKEL (reference sequence). Trimming at V came to 4 bases and at J to 5 bases, leaving 17 bases not matched to a gene. The CDR3: CASSPVPGQGSHANNEQFF. DNA of the CDR3: TGTGCCAGCAGCCCGGTCCCGGGACAGGGGTCGCATGCAAACAATGAGCAGTTCTTC.

As for this clonotype: This clone may be a read error of a much larger clone one base away. The chain recombines TRBV6-2 or TRBV6-3 with TRBJ2-1, with 9 bases lining up with TRBD2. Germline trimming cut 6 bases from V and 9 bases from J; bases unmatched to any gene: 12. This CDR3 spans 15 amino acids. Germline V gene data show CDR1 as MNHEY and CDR2 as SVGEGT. The DNA of the CDR3 is TGTGCCAGCAGGAGGATTAGCGGGAGTGGGTCTGAGCAGTTCTTC. It codes for CASRRISGSGSEQFF.

This clonotype was counted a few times. The chain recombines TRBV9 with TRBJ1-1; perhaps TRBD1 as D (5 bases). CDR1 and CDR2 (germline): SGDLS, YYNGEE. V was shortened by 0 bases and J by 0 bases, with 9 bases between the two germline ends. The CDR3 has 15 residues. In DNA form, the CDR3 reads TGTGCCAGCAGCGTAGACCAGGGAATGAACACTGAAGCTTTCTTT. Translated, it gives CASSVDQGMNTEAFF. The full variable domain, rest sourced from reference TRBV9 and TRBJ1-1, is DSGVTQTPKHLITATGQRVTLRCSPRSGDLSVYWYQQSLDQGLQFLIQYYNGEERAKGNILERFSAQQFPDLHSELNLSSLELGDSALYFCASSVDQGMNTEAFFGQGTRLTVV.

This clonotype has only a few counts. The chain uses TRBV6-4 and TRBJ1-5, with 8 bases matching TRBD1. Germline loops: CDR1 MRHNA, CDR2 SNTAGT. CDR3 size: 13 residues. V dropped 6 bases and J dropped 6; count of bases not matched to a gene: 4. As DNA, the CDR3 is TGTGCCAGCAGCGGGGACAGGACTCAGCCCCAGCATTTT. Translating gives CASSGDRTQPQHF.

This clonotype appeared many times. The V and J genes are TRBV4-1 and TRBJ2-7, with 8 bases lining up with TRBD1. J lost 2 bases, V lost 6 bases, and 6 bases had no gene match. CDR1 and CDR2 from the germline V gene are MGHRA and YSYEKL. The CDR3 length is 14 residues. The CDR3, as DNA: TGCGCCAGCAGACTAAACAGGGGGACCTACGAGCAGTACTTC. Its translation: CASRLNRGTYEQYF.

This clonotype was counted only a few times. The V and J genes are TRBV5-6 and TRBJ2-7; 11 nucleotides align to TRBD1. The V gene end was trimmed by 4 bases and the J gene end by 4 bases; junction bases not matched to a gene: 1. There are 13 residues in the CDR3. CDR1 is SGHDT and CDR2 is YYEEEE in the germline V gene. The CDR3 bases are TGTGCCAGCAGCAGGGACAGGGGGTACGAGCAGTACTTC. This sequence encodes CASSRDRGYEQYF.